These T cell receptor beta chains were read from a single sample in a study of blood T cell repertoires in COVID-19. Generated by immunoSEQ multiplex PCR, the TCRdb table keeps only in-frame clones and is missing some. The top ten clones hold approximately 16% of a sample with around 28,000 clones, approximately 87% of them seen once. The specimen was peripheral blood. These receptors originate from a man between 65 and 85 years old with active COVID-19. The conserved cysteine and the conserved F or W are not part of the CDR3 here. D genes are given only for firm matches.

j_call: TRBJ2-1
d_call: .
v_call: TRBV11-2
cdr3_aa: ASSLTGGNEQF

j_call: TRBJ1-1
d_call: .
v_call: TRBV28
cdr3_aa: ASSFEGNTEAF

j_call: TRBJ1-2
d_call: TRBD1
v_call: TRBV18
cdr3_aa: ASSLQDRVMNYGYT

j_call: TRBJ2-3
d_call: .
v_call: TRBV7-8
cdr3_aa: ASSPGTDTQY

j_call: TRBJ2-7
d_call: TRBD1
v_call: TRBV5-5
cdr3_aa: ASSFHGGQRQGSYEQY

j_call: TRBJ2-3
d_call: .
v_call: TRBV9
cdr3_aa: ASSAPPLLATADTQY

j_call: TRBJ1-4
d_call: TRBD1
v_call: TRBV7-9
cdr3_aa: ASSSGQQLMKKLF

j_call: TRBJ1-3
d_call: .
v_call: TRBV3-1/TRBV3-2
cdr3_aa: ASSQEGREGNTIY

j_call: TRBJ2-7
d_call: .
v_call: TRBV3-1/TRBV3-2
cdr3_aa: ASSLGGGPYEQY

j_call: TRBJ2-7
d_call: TRBD1
v_call: TRBV5-1
cdr3_aa: ASSTTGTAKNEQY

j_call: TRBJ2-5
d_call: TRBD1
v_call: TRBV30
cdr3_aa: AWSLGQGPETQY

j_call: TRBJ2-7
d_call: .
v_call: TRBV7-9
cdr3_aa: ASSLGGGSYEQY

j_call: TRBJ2-7
d_call: TRBD1
v_call: TRBV19
cdr3_aa: ASSLGQGTYEQY

j_call: TRBJ2-5
d_call: TRBD2
v_call: TRBV3-1/TRBV3-2
cdr3_aa: ASSQFSGAGRETQY

j_call: TRBJ2-7
d_call: TRBD2
v_call: TRBV2
cdr3_aa: ASMGGTSYEQY

j_call: TRBJ1-1
d_call: .
v_call: TRBV30
cdr3_aa: AWSVRSGMNTEAF

j_call: TRBJ2-5
d_call: .
v_call: TRBV7-8
cdr3_aa: ASSRMVGAETQY

j_call: TRBJ1-4
d_call: TRBD1
v_call: TRBV4-3
cdr3_aa: ASSQDPWGQVNEKLF

j_call: TRBJ1-2
d_call: .
v_call: TRBV11-2
cdr3_aa: ASSLTRVDYGYT

j_call: TRBJ2-1
d_call: .
v_call: TRBV7-9
cdr3_aa: ASREATSHNEQF

j_call: TRBJ1-2
d_call: TRBD1
v_call: TRBV18
cdr3_aa: ASSPGQSYGYT

j_call: TRBJ2-5
d_call: TRBD2
v_call: TRBV19
cdr3_aa: ASSIRLAGQETQY

j_call: TRBJ2-1
d_call: .
v_call: TRBV28
cdr3_aa: ASSLYSGGLYNEQF

j_call: TRBJ2-3
d_call: TRBD2
v_call: TRBV7-8
cdr3_aa: ASSLSSGARHSTDTQY

j_call: TRBJ1-1
d_call: .
v_call: TRBV5-1
cdr3_aa: ASSLSRAMNTEAF

j_call: TRBJ1-2
d_call: TRBD1
v_call: TRBV11-2
cdr3_aa: ASSWTGFTGYT

j_call: TRBJ2-4
d_call: .
v_call: TRBV4-2
cdr3_aa: ASSQDRRGTSAKNIQY

j_call: TRBJ2-5
d_call: TRBD2
v_call: TRBV19
cdr3_aa: ASSIGSGGAQETQY

j_call: TRBJ1-3
d_call: TRBD1
v_call: TRBV6-5
cdr3_aa: ASSRRTGGNTIY

j_call: TRBJ1-2
d_call: TRBD1
v_call: TRBV27
cdr3_aa: ASSLSGQGYGYT

j_call: TRBJ2-2
d_call: .
v_call: TRBV6-5
cdr3_aa: ASSHRGSGELF

j_call: TRBJ2-5
d_call: .
v_call: TRBV5-8
cdr3_aa: ASSLAGQGRQETQY

j_call: TRBJ2-5
d_call: TRBD2
v_call: TRBV7-8
cdr3_aa: ASSPRGGARYQETQY

j_call: TRBJ1-5
d_call: .
v_call: TRBV2
cdr3_aa: ASSDTGLGQPQH

j_call: TRBJ2-1
d_call: TRBD2
v_call: TRBV24-1
cdr3_aa: ATSDPTSGAYEQF

j_call: TRBJ2-3
d_call: .
v_call: TRBV19
cdr3_aa: ASSAQDVGQDTQY

j_call: TRBJ1-4
d_call: .
v_call: TRBV2
cdr3_aa: ASRPTGRGAREKLF

j_call: TRBJ2-6
d_call: TRBD1
v_call: TRBV19
cdr3_aa: ASRSFRDRYSGANVLT

j_call: TRBJ2-2
d_call: .
v_call: TRBV6-2/TRBV6-3
cdr3_aa: ASSRQGINTGELF

j_call: TRBJ2-3
d_call: TRBD2
v_call: TRBV5-6
cdr3_aa: ASSSLAGDTDTQY

j_call: TRBJ1-1
d_call: .
v_call: TRBV18
cdr3_aa: ASTTDRTGNTEAF

j_call: TRBJ2-2
d_call: .
v_call: TRBV11-1
cdr3_aa: ASSPRVPNTGELF

j_call: TRBJ1-1
d_call: TRBD1
v_call: TRBV15
cdr3_aa: ATSRGQGNTEAF

j_call: TRBJ2-7
d_call: .
v_call: TRBV7-8
cdr3_aa: ASSLGNSALSYEQY

j_call: TRBJ2-6
d_call: .
v_call: TRBV4-3
cdr3_aa: ASSQATTVSGANVLT

j_call: TRBJ2-3
d_call: .
v_call: TRBV9
cdr3_aa: ASSGRLAGRDTQY

j_call: TRBJ2-3
d_call: TRBD1
v_call: TRBV25-1
cdr3_aa: ASSDDRGILTQY

j_call: TRBJ2-7
d_call: .
v_call: TRBV23-1
cdr3_aa: AILTEQY

j_call: TRBJ2-3
d_call: TRBD2
v_call: TRBV11-3
cdr3_aa: ASSSFSGGAILDTQY

j_call: TRBJ2-7
d_call: .
v_call: TRBV20-1
cdr3_aa: SASQGAIYEQY

j_call: TRBJ2-1
d_call: TRBD2
v_call: TRBV18
cdr3_aa: ASSRGTSGGHFGEQF